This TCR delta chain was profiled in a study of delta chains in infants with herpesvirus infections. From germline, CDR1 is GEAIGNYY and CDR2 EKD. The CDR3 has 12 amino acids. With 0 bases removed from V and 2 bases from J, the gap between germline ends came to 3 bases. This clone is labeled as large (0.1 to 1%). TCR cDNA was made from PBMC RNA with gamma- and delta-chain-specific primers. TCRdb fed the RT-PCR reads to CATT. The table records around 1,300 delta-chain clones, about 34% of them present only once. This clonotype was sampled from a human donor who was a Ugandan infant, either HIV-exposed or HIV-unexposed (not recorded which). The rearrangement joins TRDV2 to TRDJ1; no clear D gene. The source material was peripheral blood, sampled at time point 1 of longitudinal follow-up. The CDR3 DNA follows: TGTGCCTGTGACACCGGGACCGATAAACTCATCTTT. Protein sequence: CACDTGTDKLIF.